The 15 T cell receptor beta chains reported below all come from one sample, sequenced in a study of T cells after yellow fever vaccination. MiXCR, applied by TCRdb to the 5' RACE reads, yields one record per CDR3 protein. The sample comprises 510,000 or so distinct CDR3 sequences, roughly a fifth of which are singletons, and roughly an eighth rests with the top ten. This specimen was PBMCs, taken 15 days after the yellow fever booster vaccination. The origin of the receptors is a man younger than 45 who received the YFV17D yellow fever vaccine.

CDR3 residues: CASSAPGTSGSSYNEQFF. In DNA form, the CDR3 reads TGTGCCAGCAGCGCCCCTGGGACTAGCGGGAGCTCCTACAATGAGCAGTTCTTC. The J gene is TRBJ2-1, the V gene TRBV9, with 14 bases identical to TRBD2. Germline values: CDR1 SGDLS, CDR2 YYNGEE. V lost 3 bases, J lost 0 bases, and 5 bases stayed unmatched. The CDR3 consists of 18 residues.

This chain joins TRBV11-2 and TRBJ2-1, with D possibly TRBD2 on 6 matching bases. Deletions cut 1 base from V and 13 bases from J, with 20 bases between. This CDR3 spans 15 amino acids. Germline CDR1 SGHAT, CDR2 FQNNGV. The CDR3 region is CASSLVGLGWGDQFF. The CDR3, as DNA: TGTGCCAGCAGCTTAGTGGGCTTGGGCTGGGGGGACCAGTTCTTC.

The chain has TRBV6-5 and TRBJ1-1; 7 bases are a match to TRBD1. This CDR3 has 13 residues. J was trimmed by 4 bases and V by 4 bases; bases with no gene match: 3. CDR1 is MNHEY, CDR2 SVGAGI, per germline. The CDR3 loop reads CASSFYRGTEAFF. In nucleotides, the CDR3 is TGTGCCAGCAGTTTTTACAGGGGCACTGAAGCTTTCTTT.

A few counts support this clonotype. The rearrangement joins TRBV5-5 to TRBJ2-3; D is possibly TRBD1 (7 bases). The CDR3 is made up of 15 amino acids. V gave up 0 bases and J gave up 4 bases, with 12 bases separating them. CDR1 and CDR2 from the germline V gene are SGHKS and YYEKEE (reference sequence). In DNA form, the CDR3 reads TGTGCCAGCAGCTTGGAGGAGGGGGCGGCAGATACGCAGTATTTT. Encoded protein: CASSLEEGAADTQYF.

The gene calls are TRBV7-2 and TRBJ2-4, with D perhaps TRBD1 or TRBD2 (5 bases each). CDR3 size: 14 residues. Germline V gene sequence: CDR1 SGHTA, CDR2 FQGNSA. Trimming cost V 5 bases and J 5 bases, with 13 bases left between them. The CDR3 loop reads CASSDQRGENIQYF. The CDR3 DNA reads TGTGCCAGCAGCGATCAGCGAGGGGAAAACATTCAGTACTTC. Looking up the rest from reference TRBV7-2 and TRBJ2-4 gives the full variable domain: GAGVSQSPSNKVTEKGKDVELRCDPISGHTALYWYRQSLGQGLEFLIYFQGNSAPDKSGLPSDRFSAERTGGSVSTLTIQRTQQEDSAVYLCASSDQRGENIQYFGAGTRLSVL.

This clonotype was observed a few times. CDR3 residues: CASSPGPGPETQYF. The CDR3 nucleotides read TGCGCCAGCAGCCCCGGACCAGGCCCTGAGACCCAGTACTTC. This chain connects TRBV4-3 to TRBJ2-5; D is unresolved. V was shortened by 4 bases and J by 5 bases, with 14 bases between the two germline ends. Germline V CDR1 and CDR2: LGHNA, YSLEER. This CDR3 is built from 14 residues.

This clonotype was observed a handful of times. This sequence joins TRBV7-3 and TRBJ2-5, with a weak D call TRBD1 (7 bases). The CDR3 totals 18 residues. Trimming pared 4 bases from V and 3 bases from J, leaving 24 bases between. Germline CDR1 is SGHTA and CDR2 is FQGTGA. CDR3 in DNA: TGTGCCAGCAGCTCCCGAGGGGGGACAGCTCTCAAGGAAGAGACCCAGTACTTC. Translating it yields CASSSRGGTALKEETQYF. The entire variable domain, with the rest obtained from reference TRBV7-3 and TRBJ2-5, is as follows: GAGVSQTPSNKVTEKGKYVELRCDPISGHTALYWYRQSLGQGPEFLIYFQGTGAADDSGLPNDRFFAVRPEGSVSTLKIQRTERGDSAVYLCASSSRGGTALKEETQYFGPGTRLLVL.

This clonotype has more than one count but fewer than ten. The rearrangement joins TRBV6-5 to TRBJ2-7; unclear D gene. Germline V gives CDR1 MNHEY, CDR2 SVGAGI. V shed 8 bases and J shed 3 bases, with 8 bases lying between them. The CDR3 spans 11 residues. Here the CDR3 reads CASRHIYEQYF. CDR3 DNA: TGTGCCAGCCGCCATATCTACGAGCAGTACTTC.

This clonotype has a handful of counts. The rearrangement joins TRBV7-8 to TRBJ2-7, with D unresolved. From germline, CDR1 is SGHVS and CDR2 FQNEAQ. The CDR3 spans 13 residues. V gave up 0 bases and J gave up 4 bases, with 7 bases separating them. CDR3 sequence reads: CASSLAAEYEQYF. CDR3 in DNA: TGTGCCAGCAGCTTAGCGGCGGAATACGAGCAGTACTTC.

A few counts support this clonotype. The chain joins TRBV5-1 to TRBJ2-2; D might be TRBD2 (6 bases). CDR1 is SGHRS and CDR2 is YFSETQ in the germline V gene. The CDR3 length is 13 residues. V was cut by 4 bases and J by 5 bases, with 9 bases left in between. The CDR3 region is CASSAGPTGELFF. CDR3 DNA sequence: TGCGCCAGCAGCGCGGGGCCTACCGGGGAGCTGTTTTTT.

V is TRBV20-1 and J is TRBJ1-5; tentatively, D is TRBD1 (6 bases). With 3 bases removed from V and 5 bases from J, the gap between germline ends came to 8 bases. Per the germline V gene, CDR1 is DFQATT and CDR2 is SNEGSKA (reference sequence). The CDR3 has 12 amino acids. The CDR3 region is CSARRQDQPQHF. The CDR3 DNA reads as TGCAGTGCTAGGAGACAGGATCAGCCCCAGCATTTT.

The V and J genes are TRBV2 and TRBJ1-4; D not resolved. CDR3 length equals 12 residues. V gave up 0 bases and J gave up 8 bases, with 4 bases separating them. Germline lookup yields CDR1 SNHLY and CDR2 FYNNEI. This CDR3 is CASSEAEEKLFF. The CDR3 DNA sequence: TGTGCCAGCAGTGAAGCGGAAGAAAAACTGTTTTTT.

CDR3 in amino acids: CASSQSATGANVLTF. The CDR3, as DNA: TGTGCCAGCAGCCAATCGGCTACTGGGGCCAACGTCCTGACTTTC. This chain links TRBV16 with TRBJ2-6; no reliable D call. V dropped 0 bases and J dropped 2 bases, with 5 bases sitting between them. In germline, CDR1 is KGHSY, CDR2 FQNENV. The CDR3 contains 15 residues.

The rearrangement links TRBV6-6 to TRBJ1-2; D remains unclear. CDR3 length: 11 residues. The ends were cut back, 10 bases at V and 4 bases at J, with 10 bases in the middle. The V gene's germline CDR1 is MNHNY and CDR2 SVGAGI (reference sequence). DNA for the CDR3: TGTGCCACCATCGGATCCTATGGCTACACCTTC. As protein: CATIGSYGYTF.

This chain links TRBV5-4 with TRBJ2-7; D is perhaps TRBD2 (6 bases). V was trimmed by 2 bases and J by 4 bases, leaving 13 bases between them. Germline V gene lookup returns CDR1 SGHNT and CDR2 YYREEE (reference sequence). The CDR3 spans 14 residues. The CDR3 nucleotides are TGTGCCAGCAGCTTCAATCCTAGCGATTACGAGCAGTACTTC. This sequence encodes CASSFNPSDYEQYF.